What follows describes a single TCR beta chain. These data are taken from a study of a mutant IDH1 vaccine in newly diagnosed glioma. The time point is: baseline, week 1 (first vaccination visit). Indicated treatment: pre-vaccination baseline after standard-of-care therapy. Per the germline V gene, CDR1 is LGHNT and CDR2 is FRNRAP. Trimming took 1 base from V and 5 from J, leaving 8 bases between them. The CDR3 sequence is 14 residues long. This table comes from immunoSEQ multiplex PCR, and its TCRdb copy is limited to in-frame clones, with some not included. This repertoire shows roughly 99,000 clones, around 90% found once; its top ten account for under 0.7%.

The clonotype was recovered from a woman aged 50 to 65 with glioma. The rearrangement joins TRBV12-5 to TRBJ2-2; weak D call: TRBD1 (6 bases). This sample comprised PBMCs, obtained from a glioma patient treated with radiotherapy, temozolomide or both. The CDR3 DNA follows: TGTGCTAGTGGTTTGGAAGGGGGAACCGGGGAGCTGTTTTTT. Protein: CASGLEGGTGELFF.